The 20 T cell receptor beta chains below all came from one sample that was sequenced in a study of human T cells and chemical hapten exposure. Using its own MiXCR run on the RACE reads, TCRdb lists one record per CDR3 protein. The sample has fewer than 500,000 distinct CDR3 sequences, roughly 5% seen once. Time point denoted: patch test 1, 2 weeks after DPC sensitization. Indicated treatment: therapeutic diphenylcyclopropenone sensitization with weekly scalp DPC. Source: whole blood, taken in connection with sensitization to the hapten diphenylcyclopropenone (DPC). The origin of the receptors is a woman aged 50 to 65 with alopecia areata. Some clones in this sample may be carry-over from other donors' samples.

This clonotype came up a few times. This chain uses TRBV4-2 with TRBJ2-3; 13 positions agree with TRBD2. This CDR3 has 17 amino acids. Losses at the gene ends were 4 bases for V and 1 base for J; bases not matched to a gene: 5. Germline V gene sequence: CDR1 LGHNA, CDR2 YNFKEQ. The CDR3 region is CASSPSGTSGGTDTQYF. CDR3 DNA: TGTGCCAGCAGCCCGAGCGGGACTAGCGGGGGCACAGATACGCAGTATTTT.

The gene calls are TRBV9 and TRBJ1-3, with TRBD1 identical over 7 bases. This CDR3 spans 16 amino acids. Germline V gene sequence: CDR1 SGDLS, CDR2 YYNGEE. V lost 4 bases and J lost 0; bases outside the gene matches: 7. The CDR3, as DNA: TGTGCCAGCAGCCCAGAGGACAGGTTCTCTGGAAACACCATATATTTT. This sequence encodes CASSPEDRFSGNTIYF.

This clonotype was detected ten times or more. The CDR3 nucleotides read TGTGCCAGCAGTGAAGCCGGCCAAGGCAGGGGCCCAGCTTTCTTT. Its protein product is CASSEAGQGRGPAFF. V gene TRBV6-1 combines with J gene TRBJ1-1, with D perhaps TRBD1 (6 bases). Trimming cost V 0 bases and J 10 bases, with 18 bases left between them. The V gene's germline CDR1 is MNHNS and CDR2 SASEGT. CDR3 length equals 15 residues.

This clonotype showed up many times. The CDR3 bases are TGTGCCAGCAGTCACGGCGGCGCAACTAATGAAAAACTGTTTTTT. Its translation is CASSHGGATNEKLFF. This sequence joins TRBV27 and TRBJ1-4; D unresolved. Trimming took 5 bases from V and 0 from J, leaving 10 bases between them. The CDR3 sequence is 15 residues long. CDR1 MNHEY and CDR2 SMNVEV come from the germline V gene (reference sequence).

This clonotype showed up many times. J is TRBJ1-1 and V is TRBV5-1; TRBD1 is a possible D gene (6 bases). Per the germline V gene, CDR1 is SGHRS and CDR2 is YFSETQ. Trimming took 6 bases from V and 2 from J, leaving 17 bases between them. The CDR3 sequence is 15 residues long. The CDR3 DNA is TGCGCCAGCAACCCGTCCCCAGGGGCCAACACTGAAGCTTTCTTT. It encodes CASNPSPGANTEAFF.

The chain has TRBV20-1 and TRBJ2-7; 7 nucleotides align to TRBD2. The CDR3 sequence is 15 residues long. The trim removed 2 bases at V and 4 bases at J, leaving 11 bases unmatched. Germline V gene lookup returns CDR1 DFQATT and CDR2 SNEGSKA (reference sequence). CDR3 in DNA: TGCAGTGCTAGAAAACTCCGAGGGAGGGAGTACGAGCAGTACTTC. Its protein is CSARKLRGREYEQYF.

The sample holds many counts of this clonotype. V is TRBV7-6 and J is TRBJ1-3; perhaps TRBD1 as D (6 bases). V was cut by 4 bases and J by 0 bases, with 19 bases left in between. The CDR3 is made up of 18 amino acids. Per the germline V gene, CDR1 is SGHVS and CDR2 is FNYEAQ. The CDR3 DNA sequence: TGTGCCAGCAGCTCCTCCCGGGACATACCCCACTCTGGAAACACCATATATTTT. Translation gives CASSSSRDIPHSGNTIYF.

This clonotype was counted only a few times. The chain links TRBV6-1 to TRBJ1-5, with a tentative D call TRBD1 (5 bases). Germline V CDR1 and CDR2: MNHNS, SASEGT. CDR3 length equals 15 residues. V was shortened by 0 bases and J by 7 bases, with 13 bases between the two germline ends. The CDR3 sequence is CASSEAWGAGQPQHF. As DNA, the CDR3 is TGTGCCAGCAGTGAAGCTTGGGGCGCGGGGCAGCCCCAGCATTTT.

The chain links TRBV28 to TRBJ2-1; tentative D call: TRBD2 (6 bases). This CDR3 is 15 amino acids long. V was shortened by 3 bases and J by 7 bases, with 16 bases between the two germline ends. The germline V gene encodes CDR1 MDHEN and CDR2 SYDVKM. In DNA, the CDR3 is TGTGCCAGCAGTTTCGGGGGAGTTATAACTAATGAGCAGTTCTTC. Amino acid sequence: CASSFGGVITNEQFF. Supplemented by reference TRBV28 and TRBJ2-1, the full variable domain reads DVKVTQSSRYLVKRTGEKVFLECVQDMDHENMFWYRQDPGLGLRLIYFSYDVKMKEKGDIPEGYSVSREKKERFSLILESASTNQTSMYLCASSFGGVITNEQFFGPGTRLTVL.

This clonotype occurred a few times. V and J are TRBV6-5 and TRBJ2-6, with TRBD1 matching over 7 bases. Losses at the gene ends were 4 bases for V and 0 bases for J; bases not matched to a gene: 6. Germline V gene sequence: CDR1 MNHEY, CDR2 SVGAGI. The CDR3 length is 17 residues. The CDR3: CASSWTGAGSGANVLTF. Here the CDR3 DNA reads TGTGCCAGCAGTTGGACAGGAGCAGGCTCTGGGGCCAACGTCCTGACTTTC.

The table lists this clonotype with many counts. The rearrangement uses TRBV3-1 and TRBJ2-1; 7 nucleotides match TRBD2. This CDR3 comprises 18 residues. Germline CDR1 reads LGHDT; CDR2 reads YNNKEL (reference sequence). Losses at the gene ends were 5 bases for V and 0 bases for J; bases not matched to a gene: 13. CDR3 DNA sequence: TGTGCCAGCAGCTTCCGAACGCCTGCGGGGGACTCCTACAATGAGCAGTTCTTC. Its protein is CASSFRTPAGDSYNEQFF.

The sample holds many counts of this clonotype. The gene calls are TRBV20-1 and TRBJ1-4; the D is unclear. Germline V lookup: CDR1 DFQATT, CDR2 SNEGSKA (reference sequence). Trimming took 1 base from V and 6 from J, leaving 9 bases between them. This CDR3 comprises 13 residues. CDR3 loop: CSARGLWDEKLFF. CDR3 sequence (DNA): TGCAGTGCTAGAGGGCTTTGGGATGAAAAACTGTTTTTT.

Notes on this clonotype: This may be a read error: a much more frequent sequence differs by one nucleotide. This rearrangement joins TRBV4-3 to TRBJ2-1; D possibly uses TRBD1 or TRBD2 (5 bases each). V was clipped by 0 bases and J by 14 bases, with 20 bases between them. This CDR3 region has 15 residues. CDR1 is LGHNA, CDR2 YSLEER, per germline. CDR3 nucleotides: TGCGCCAGCAGCCAAGATCTTGGGGGAGCCGCCGGGGAGTTCTTC. Translation: CASSQDLGGAAGEFF.

At least ten counts were recorded for this clonotype. This chain connects TRBV12-3 or TRBV12-4 to TRBJ2-5; perhaps TRBD1 as D (5 bases). The CDR3 covers 14 residues. Trimming cost V 1 base and J 4 bases, with 10 bases left between them. CDR3 nucleotide sequence: TGTGCCAGCAGTTTAGAGGGGTCCGGAGAGACCCAGTACTTC. This codes for CASSLEGSGETQYF.

This clonotype was found many times. The J gene is TRBJ1-2, the V gene TRBV4-2; D is unresolved. V gave up 0 bases and J gave up 4 bases, with 12 bases separating them. Germline loops: CDR1 LGHNA, CDR2 YNFKEQ. The CDR3 covers 15 residues. Here the CDR3 DNA reads TGTGCCAGCAGCCAAGATTCAGGTCCCAGCTATGGCTACACCTTC. This translates into CASSQDSGPSYGYTF.

The gene calls are TRBV7-9 and TRBJ1-4, with 8 bases aligning to TRBD1. There are 14 residues in the CDR3. Germline V gives CDR1 SEHNR, CDR2 FQNEAQ (reference sequence). With 5 bases clipped from V and 5 bases from J, the junction kept 4 bases outside the gene matches. The CDR3 loop is CASSAGQENEKLFF. CDR3 nucleotides: TGTGCCAGCAGCGCGGGACAGGAAAATGAAAAACTGTTTTTT.

The V gene is TRBV4-1, the J gene TRBJ1-1; tentatively, D is TRBD1 (5 bases). The CDR3 is made up of 15 amino acids. The V end lost 0 bases, the J end lost 4 bases, and 12 bases lay between the germline ends. From germline, CDR1 is MGHRA and CDR2 YSYEKL. The CDR3 loop reads CASSQERGKFTEAFF. In nucleotides, the CDR3 is TGCGCCAGCAGCCAAGAGCGGGGGAAGTTCACTGAAGCTTTCTTT.

This clonotype was seen at least ten times. The chain combines TRBV6-2 or TRBV6-3 with TRBJ2-3; D may be TRBD1 or TRBD2 (5 bases each). The germline V gene has CDR1 MNHEY and CDR2 SVGEGT. The CDR3 has 17 residues. Trimming removed 6 bases at V and 1 base at J, with 20 bases between. Written as DNA, the CDR3 is TGTGCCAGCAGACGAGGGTTCCGGGACGGTGGCACAGATACGCAGTATTTT. Its translation: CASRRGFRDGGTDTQYF.

The gene calls are TRBV19 and TRBJ1-2, with D tentatively TRBD1 (5 bases). V lost 3 bases and J 7 bases, leaving 21 bases between the germline ends. CDR3 length: 16 amino acids. CDR1 and CDR2 (germline): LNHDA, SQIVND (reference sequence). The CDR3, as DNA: TGTGCCAGTAGTATGGGTGGCAGGGCGGTCGATCTTGGCTACACCTTC. It codes for CASSMGGRAVDLGYTF.

This clonotype has a count of ten or more. The rearrangement joins TRBV7-2 to TRBJ1-5, with D tentatively TRBD1 (5 bases). The germline V and J ends were trimmed by 4 bases and 4 bases, with 14 bases remaining between them. Per germline, CDR1 SGHTA and CDR2 FQGNSA. This CDR3 has 15 residues. CDR3 nucleotides: TGTGCCAGCAGCTCCTCGGGGCTATATAATCAGCCCCAGCATTTT. Its translation is CASSSSGLYNQPQHF.